This is a list of T cell receptor beta chains from one sample in a study of shared clonotypes between healthy human individuals. The assay was immunoSEQ multiplex PCR, and TCRdb's table has in-frame clones only and misses some. The sample records about 320,000 clones, around 86% being singletons. Material for sequencing was memory CD8+ T cells sorted from blood. The receptors come from a man younger than 35 in good health. Each CDR3 is given with its conserved first and last residue. Each record gives: V gene, J gene, clone size, CDR3 protein. Clone size, where shown, is once, few, many, or a class for clones that have expanded.

TRBV5-6,TRBJ2-2,-,CASTEFMYTGELFF
TRBV9,TRBJ2-1,-,CASSVEGGLPYNEQFF
TRBV4-2,TRBJ2-7,-,CASSQDWESYEQYF
TRBV28,TRBJ1-4,few,CASSLLQGLANEKLFF
TRBV6-7,TRBJ1-2,-,CASSYSSGGDYGYTF
TRBV29-1,TRBJ2-7,-,CSVEGGDISYEQYF
TRBV9,TRBJ2-3,-,CASSGIDGGGTDTQYF
TRBV7-9,TRBJ1-5,-,CASSSSSDPPNQPQHF
TRBV6-5,TRBJ1-5,-,CASSYGSGNQPQHF
TRBV6-6,TRBJ1-4,-,CASTGQLGKLFF
TRBV15,TRBJ1-3,-,CATSRGWDRAISGNTIYF
TRBV4-1,TRBJ2-1,-,CASSQTRGGVDEQFF
TRBV27,TRBJ2-3,-,CASSTTDTQYF
TRBV6-1,TRBJ1-1,-,CASRTGTTNTEAFF
TRBV6-1,TRBJ1-3,-,CASSDVLSGNTIYF
TRBV27,TRBJ1-1,-,CASSAFTGTEAFF
TRBV18,TRBJ1-1,-,CASSPLRAAYNTEAFF